Sequencing of this T cell receptor (beta chain) was carried out in a study of shared clonotypes between healthy human individuals. Background on the study: Each donor's CD4 naive and CD4 memory cells filled three plates apiece, CD8 naive two, and CD8 memory one.

Note on this clone: Its specificity is not known.

The CD4+ fraction was divided into a CD45RA+ naive subset and a CD45RA-negative memory subset. The authors split each subset's genomic DNA evenly across several immunoSEQ plates. TCRdb keeps only in-frame clones here, not all; method: immunoSEQ multiplex PCR. The sample carries around 750,000 clones, around 67% recorded once. CDR3 length: 11 residues. CDR1 and CDR2 from the germline V gene are DFQATT and SNEGSKA (reference sequence). V lost 3 bases and J 9 bases, leaving 9 bases between the germline ends. Overall study results and limits: Investigators expected sequencing depth to affect clonotype sharing among donors.

The chain is built from TRBV20-1 and TRBJ2-1; the D is unclear. Material: memory CD4+ T cells sorted from blood. As to subset: CD45RA-negative fraction. This receptor was obtained from a woman in her twenties or thirties in good health. The CDR3 reads CSASLHLEQFF. The DNA of the CDR3 is TGCAGTGCTAGCCTTCATCTTGAGCAGTTCTTC.